This TCR beta chain was captured by sequencing in a study of cytomegalovirus exposure and HLA in healthy donors. Vbeta (60) and Jbeta (13) primers were used in the PCR. The repertoire was sequenced with immunoSEQ multiplex PCR; TCRdb's copy has only in-frame clones and lacks some. Here the sample spans about 200,000 clones, around four fifths being singletons. This receptor was obtained from a woman aged 45-60 years in good health and CMV-seropositive. Sequenced input: PBMCs.

The CDR3 coding sequence is TGCGCCAGCAGCTTGCGCCCACCTACCTACGAGCAGTACTTC. This translates into CASSLRPPTYEQYF. The chain combines TRBV5-1 with TRBJ2-7; no firm D call. In germline, CDR1 is SGHRS, CDR2 YFSETQ. V was shortened by 1 base and J by 2 bases, with 10 bases between the two germline ends. This CDR3 has 14 residues.